This T cell receptor beta chain was captured in a study of technical replicates of blood from a handful of donors. Assay: immunoSEQ multiplex PCR; the TCRdb copy retains only in-frame clones and omits some. In the table there are about 85,000 clones, roughly 94% of which are singletons. This CDR3 region has 17 residues. J gave up 0 bases and V 7 bases, and 11 bases lay outside the gene matches. CDR1 and CDR2 from the germline V gene are SNHLY and FYNNEI. The V call is TRBV2, the J call TRBJ1-1; 10 bases match TRBD1. The sequence came from a human donor in good health. The sequenced sample was T cells isolated from PBMCs. The CDR3 bases are TGTGCCAGCAACCCACGACAGGGGGCGAGAATGAACACTGAAGCTTTCTTT. The encoded protein is CASNPRQGARMNTEAFF. The complete variable domain, with remaining parts taken from reference TRBV2 and TRBJ1-1, reads EPEVTQTPSHQVTQMGQEVILRCVPISNHLYFYWYRQILGQKVEFLVSFYNNEISEKSEIFDDQFSVERPDGSNFTLKIRSTKLEDSAMYFCASNPRQGARMNTEAFFGQGTRLTVV.